This T cell receptor (beta chain) was sequenced in a study of naive CD8 T cells in extremely preterm neonates (dated by TCRdb to 2015 to 2018). Background for the entire study: The adult participants' age range is given as 25-50 years in the abstract but as 20-50 years in the methods. The study compared TCRbeta CDR3 repertoires of sorted naive CD8+ T cells across four age groups: extremely preterm neonates, term neonates, young children and adults.

Study-level results and caveats: Prospective longitudinal studies of preterm and term neonates were called for by the authors so that T cell development could be tracked within individuals. Preterm CDR3s were shorter, with fewer N additions and less junctional trimming, and were closer to germline than those of older groups. Significantly lower iChao1 richness than in all other age groups (p < 0.05) and an even clone distribution were observed in preterm neonates, indicating a less rich repertoire. Preterm neonates shared more CDR3 nucleotide sequences (approximately 2.5%) than term neonates (around 0.4%), young children (approximately 0.03%) and adults (approximately 0.01%). A small sample size and variable productive template counts among preterm samples were noted by the authors as limitations.

To note about this clone: The specificity of this receptor is unknown. No clone much larger than this one lies a single base away; base qualities are absent.

A two-step, bias-controlled multiplex PCR was used to amplify TCRbeta CDR3 regions from genomic DNA. Primers specific for every TRBV and TRBJ gene segment were included in the multiplex PCR. The immunoSEQ Assay was used to generate the TCRbeta repertoire data. Per the source publication's procedure: A relative-frequency ratio and a modified nearest-neighbor algorithm were applied to filter and cluster reads so that closely related sequences were merged. The V, D and J gene assignments for CDR3 sequences were based on IMGT annotation. Template counts were quantified against synthetic TCR CDR3 analog sequences and normalized for PCR amplification bias. Analyses were restricted to unique productive sequences, meaning in-frame CDR3 sequences without stop codons. The immunoSEQ Analyzer software was used to compute clonality, defined as 1 minus Pielou's evenness, and iChao1 richness. JMP was used for statistical testing, with Student's t-test or a non-parametric test applied depending on Shapiro-Wilk normality results. Here the immuneACCESS table is served through TCRdb, limited to in-frame sequences with V and J called. Missing clones are a known gap in these copies; in checked studies unresolved V genes cover under half, and the rest lacks a known reason. V, J and clone size are taken as reported in that table, and D and trimming were inferred from the DNA itself. The sample table records approximately 4,900 clones; around 97% of these occur just once. The ten largest clones add up to 6.5% to 9.5% of the sample.

The peripheral blood donors were five healthy children aged roughly 15-56 months who were having elective routine surgery, plus five healthy nonsmoking adults. Healthy nonsmokers aged 20-50 years, with a median age of approximately 39 years, were used as adult controls. A FACSAria III cell sorter was used to sort live, Annexin V-negative naive CD8+ T cells (CD3+CD8+CD45RA+CCR7+). Each sample yielded between roughly 18,000 and 110,000 sorted naive CD8+ T cells. Ficoll-Paque density gradient centrifugation of diluted blood was used to isolate mononuclear cells. Before sorting, mononuclear cells were cryopreserved in about 10% DMSO with about 90% FBS and kept in long-term storage at -150 degrees C. Annexin V and antibodies against CD3, CD8, CCR7 and CD45RA were used to stain the thawed cells. Genomic DNA was extracted from snap-frozen sorted cell pellets with the DNeasy Blood and Tissue Kit. The receptor was derived from a human donor in good health. Sequenced sample: naive CD8+ T cells from blood.

The CDR3 loop reads CASSLTVSSYNEQFF. The nucleotide sequence reads TGTGCCAGCAGCTTGACGGTGAGCTCCTACAATGAGCAGTTCTTC. The chain joins TRBV5-6 to TRBJ2-1, with the D gene too uncertain to name. From a lookup of the germline V gene, CDR1 and CDR2 are SGHDT and YYEEEE. V drops 1 base and J drops 0 bases, leaving 8 bases in between. Counted from cysteine to phenylalanine, this CDR3 has 15 amino acids. Only the CDR3 portion is preserved as DNA: 45 bases, with reading frame beginning at the first base.